The 9 T cell receptor beta chains reported below all come from one sample, sequenced in a study of cytomegalovirus exposure and HLA in healthy donors. Amplification used 60 Vbeta primers and 13 Jbeta primers. Profiled with immunoSEQ multiplex PCR; TCRdb holds only in-frame clones, not every one. The profile shows 150,000 to 200,000 clones, about 88% of them singletons. Specimen: PBMCs. Receptors originate from a woman aged 18-30 years in good health and CMV-seronegative.

This chain links TRBV30 with TRBJ2-2; D gene ambiguous. The CDR3 has 12 amino acids. Trimming removed 1 base from V and 3 bases from J, with 3 bases in between. Germline V gives CDR1 GTSNPN, CDR2 SVGIG (reference sequence). The CDR3 loop is CAWSDYTGELFF. The CDR3 region has the DNA TGTGCCTGGAGTGACTACACCGGGGAGCTGTTTTTT.

This sequence joins TRBV18 and TRBJ1-1; possible D gene TRBD1, 6 bases. The V gene lost 3 bases and the J gene lost 1 base, with 9 bases spanning the gap. CDR3 length equals 14 residues. Germline CDR1 reads KGHSH; CDR2 reads LQKENI. CDR3 residues: CASSPLGGNTEAFF. Written as DNA, the CDR3 is TGTGCCAGCTCACCTCTAGGGGGGAACACTGAAGCTTTCTTT.

CDR3 amino acids: CATSRDTRAGIRTDTQYF. In nucleotides, the CDR3 is TGTGCCACCAGCAGAGATACCAGGGCGGGGATACGCACAGATACGCAGTATTTT. The chain is built from TRBV15 and TRBJ2-3, with D perhaps matching TRBD2 (6 bases). The CDR3 has 18 residues. The germline V gene has CDR1 LNHNV and CDR2 YYDKDF (reference sequence). V was trimmed by 0 bases and J by 1 base, leaving 17 bases between them.

This clone has just one count. The chain couples TRBV11-2 to TRBJ2-7; tentative D call: TRBD1 (5 bases). Per germline, CDR1 SGHAT and CDR2 FQNNGV. This CDR3 has 15 amino acids. V was trimmed by 4 bases and J by 4 bases, leaving 17 bases between them. The CDR3 region is CASSSTTGLIYEQYF. As DNA, the CDR3 is TGTGCCAGCAGCTCTACTACAGGTCTGATTTACGAGCAGTACTTC.

The table lists this clone with a few counts. V and J are TRBV7-9 and TRBJ1-3; 7 bases fit TRBD1. Germline V gene sequence: CDR1 SEHNR, CDR2 FQNEAQ (reference sequence). The CDR3 runs 16 residues. V dropped 2 bases and J dropped 0; count of bases not matched to a gene: 4. The CDR3 is CASSLPGQRSGNTIYF. The CDR3, as DNA: TGTGCCAGCAGCTTACCGGGACAGCGCTCTGGAAACACCATATATTTT.

V gene TRBV9 combines with J gene TRBJ1-4; a weak D match, TRBD1 (6 bases). The germline V and J ends were trimmed by 3 bases and 4 bases, with 10 bases remaining between them. Germline V CDR1 and CDR2: SGDLS, YYNGEE. The CDR3 runs 14 residues. The CDR3 region is CASSETGHNEKLFF. CDR3 DNA: TGTGCCAGCAGCGAGACAGGCCATAATGAAAAACTGTTTTTT.

This clone was counted between two and nine times. This chain uses TRBV5-1 with TRBJ2-7; 7 positions agree with TRBD1. The ends lost 4 bases at V and 3 bases at J; junction bases unmatched: 7. Germline V gene lookup returns CDR1 SGHRS and CDR2 YFSETQ. The CDR3 contains 14 residues. The CDR3 loop is CASSPGDSRYEQYF. The CDR3, as DNA: TGCGCCAGCAGCCCCGGGGACAGTCGCTACGAGCAGTACTTC.

The chain joins TRBV11-3 to TRBJ2-7; TRBD1 matches at 7 bases. Germline-derived CDR1 and CDR2 are SGHNT and YENEEA. Losses at the gene ends were 0 bases for V and 4 bases for J; bases not matched to a gene: 15. This CDR3 contains 18 residues. CDR3: CASSLETGSTSREYEQYF. Here the CDR3 DNA reads TGTGCCAGCAGCTTAGAGACAGGGAGTACCTCACGAGAGTACGAGCAGTACTTC.

This chain uses TRBV7-9 with TRBJ2-7; 11 bases agree with TRBD1. Germline CDR1 SEHNR, CDR2 FQNEAQ (reference sequence). The CDR3 spans 15 residues. The V and J ends lost 4 bases and 2 bases, in that order; junction bases with no gene match: 4. CDR3 in DNA: TGTGCCAGCAGCTCGGGACAGGGGGACCCCTACGAGCAGTACTTC. This encodes CASSSGQGDPYEQYF.